This T cell receptor (beta chain) was observed in a study of blood T cell repertoires in COVID-19. Overall study context: Both acute and convalescent COVID-19 samples were obtained from the United States, Italy and Spain. PBMCs, B-cell-depleted T cells, or T cells were the source of the cDNA or gDNA that made up the material.

Germline-derived CDR1 and CDR2 are SNHLY and FYNNEI. Unmatched junction bases numbered 11, after V lost 6 bases and J lost 6 bases. The CDR3 extends over 15 amino acids. As originally analysed: Estimation of nucleated cell counts relied on the amplification of reference gene primers. The table came from immunoSEQ multiplex PCR; TCRdb's copy has only in-frame clones and leaves some out. That table furnishes V, J and clone size, whereas the DNA furnished D and trimming. The sample records just under 350,000 clones, under 95% being singletons. The chain joins TRBV2 to TRBJ1-5, with 7 bases matching TRBD1. The clonotype originates from a woman aged 18-29 years who had recovered from COVID-19. The sequenced sample was peripheral blood. The CDR3 sequence: CASRWGTADVQPQHF. DNA for the CDR3: TGTGCCAGCAGGTGGGGGACAGCTGACGTTCAGCCCCAGCATTTT.